A single sample is the source of the 6 T cell receptor beta chains below, sequenced in a study of T-cell memory formation after mild COVID-19. TCRdb itself ran the 5' RACE reads through MiXCR, one entry per CDR3 protein. Among hundreds of thousands of distinct CDR3 sequences listed, 15% to 20% were seen once. The source material was PBMCs or a T cell subset sorted from them (not recorded which). The receptors shown here come from a young man who had mild COVID-19 (a few samples of this study predate the infection). Cell type and time point are not known.

The chain combines TRBV9 with TRBJ1-6, with D hard to call. V was clipped by 0 bases and J by 8 bases, with 9 bases between them. This CDR3 region has 14 residues. CDR1 and CDR2 from the germline V gene are SGDLS and YYNGEE. CDR3 in DNA: TGTGCCAGCAGCGTAGGTGGCCGATATTCACCCCTCCACTTT. Residues: CASSVGGRYSPLHF.

This clonotype was seen many times. The gene calls are TRBV4-1 and TRBJ2-3; 9 bases match TRBD2. V gave up 0 bases and J gave up 2 bases; unmatched junction bases: 6. CDR1 is MGHRA, CDR2 YSYEKL, per germline. The CDR3 consists of 17 residues. The CDR3 here is CASSQELTSGFTDTQYF. For the CDR3, the DNA is TGCGCCAGCAGCCAAGAACTGACTAGCGGATTCACAGATACGCAGTATTTT.

V and J are TRBV7-2 and TRBJ2-4; TRBD2 matches 9 bases. CDR1 and CDR2 (germline): SGHTA, FQGNSA. The CDR3 contains 16 residues. V lost 1 base, J lost 8 bases, and 9 bases stayed unmatched. The CDR3 here is CASSLEAGGLGYIQYF. In DNA, the CDR3 is TGTGCCAGCAGCTTAGAAGCGGGGGGATTGGGGTACATTCAGTACTTC.

This clonotype was seen many times. The genes are TRBV4-1 and TRBJ1-6, with 9 bases that match TRBD1. J lost 6 bases, V lost 2 bases, and 8 bases had no gene match. Germline values: CDR1 MGHRA, CDR2 YSYEKL. The CDR3 consists of 17 residues. CDR3 DNA sequence: TGCGCCAGCAGCCAAAGACAGGGGGATCGCTTTAATTCACCCCTCCACTTT. Translating gives CASSQRQGDRFNSPLHF.

The chain carries TRBV5-1 and TRBJ2-1, with 9 nucleotides matching TRBD1. Germline CDR1 SGHRS, CDR2 YFSETQ. J lost 8 bases, V lost 0 bases, and 6 bases had no gene match. This CDR3 is 15 amino acids long. The CDR3 spells CASSLGDRVRDEQFF. In DNA form, the CDR3 reads TGCGCCAGCAGCTTGGGGGACAGGGTGAGGGATGAGCAGTTCTTC.

This clonotype occurred a few times. The V gene is TRBV11-3, the J gene TRBJ2-1; D possibly corresponds to TRBD2 (5 bases). Trimming pared 0 bases from V and 10 bases from J, leaving 13 bases between. Germline V CDR1 and CDR2: SGHNT, YENEEA. CDR3 length: 14 residues. For the CDR3, the DNA is TGTGCCAGCAGCTTAGATCGGGGAGTCGGAGAGCAGTTCTTC. It translates to CASSLDRGVGEQFF.